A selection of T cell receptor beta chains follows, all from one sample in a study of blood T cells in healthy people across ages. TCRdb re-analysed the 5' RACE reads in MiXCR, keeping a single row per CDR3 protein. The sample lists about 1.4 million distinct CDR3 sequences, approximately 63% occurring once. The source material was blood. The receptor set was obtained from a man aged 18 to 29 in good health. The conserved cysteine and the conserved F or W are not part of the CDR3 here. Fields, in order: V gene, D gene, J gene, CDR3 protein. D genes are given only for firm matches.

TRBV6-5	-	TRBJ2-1	ASSPKRDEQF
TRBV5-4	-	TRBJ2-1	ASSLDPGAGSYEQF
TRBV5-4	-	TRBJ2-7	ASSWTAEPYEQY
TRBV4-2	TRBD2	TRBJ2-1	ASSPASGIGDEQF
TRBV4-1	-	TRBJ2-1	ASSQVLGAHNEQF
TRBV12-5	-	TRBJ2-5	ASGLRAVQETQY
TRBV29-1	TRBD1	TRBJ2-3	SVEDPRDRITDTQY
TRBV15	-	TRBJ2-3	ATSRDDTDTQY
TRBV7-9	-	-	ASSPLVGSSYNEQY
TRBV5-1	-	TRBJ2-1	ASSAQGAEQF
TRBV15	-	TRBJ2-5	ATSRDTQETQY
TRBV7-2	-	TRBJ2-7	ASSLRGKDMEQY
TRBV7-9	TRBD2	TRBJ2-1	ASSFRAGGGSYEQF
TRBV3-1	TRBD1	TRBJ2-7	ASSQEFFGTGALRGYEQY
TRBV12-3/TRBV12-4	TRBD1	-	ASSQQGVHYEQY
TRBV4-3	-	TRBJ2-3	ASSQDHHLDTQY
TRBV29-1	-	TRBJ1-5	SAVDDSNQPQH
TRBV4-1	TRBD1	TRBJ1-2	ASGQGIYGYT
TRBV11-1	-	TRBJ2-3	ASSSKQRFTDTQY
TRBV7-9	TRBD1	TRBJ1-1	ASSFGFGQGKAEAF
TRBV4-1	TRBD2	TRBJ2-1	ASSQETGGPNEQF
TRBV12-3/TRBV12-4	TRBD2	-	ASSLAGGPNYEQY
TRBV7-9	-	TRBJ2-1	ASSLGLSGLSSYNEQF
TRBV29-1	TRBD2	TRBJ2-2	SVTGGLATTGELF
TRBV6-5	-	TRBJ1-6	ASAGTGRNLASPLH
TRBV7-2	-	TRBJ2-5	ASSLALRQETQY
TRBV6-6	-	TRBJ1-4	ASRTATNEKLF
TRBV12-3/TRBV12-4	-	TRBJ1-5	ASSSPGPYQPQH
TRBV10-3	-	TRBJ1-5	AISGESNQPQH
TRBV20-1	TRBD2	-	SARESSGGFYEQY
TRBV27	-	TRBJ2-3	ASSFVASTDTQY
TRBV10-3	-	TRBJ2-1	AIRNLGERSYNEQF
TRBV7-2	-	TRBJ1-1	ASSLFQTSWSTEAF
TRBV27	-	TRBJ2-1	ASSLWVNDEQF
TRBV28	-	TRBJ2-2	ASSPKSGPNTGELF
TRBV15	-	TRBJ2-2	ATSSRASNTGELF
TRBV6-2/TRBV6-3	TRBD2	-	ASSYSAGGPDEQY
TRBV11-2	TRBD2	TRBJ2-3	ASTRSGSARGADTQY
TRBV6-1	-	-	ASSQDSLHSYEQY
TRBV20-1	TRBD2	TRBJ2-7	SARTSGRLNDEQY
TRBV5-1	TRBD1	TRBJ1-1	ASRRQGARTEAF
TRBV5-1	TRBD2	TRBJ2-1	ASRGLAGDEQF
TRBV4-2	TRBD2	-	ASSPLGGRTGTQY
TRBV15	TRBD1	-	ATSRDREIYEQY
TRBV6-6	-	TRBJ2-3	ASSYRRAGTDTQY